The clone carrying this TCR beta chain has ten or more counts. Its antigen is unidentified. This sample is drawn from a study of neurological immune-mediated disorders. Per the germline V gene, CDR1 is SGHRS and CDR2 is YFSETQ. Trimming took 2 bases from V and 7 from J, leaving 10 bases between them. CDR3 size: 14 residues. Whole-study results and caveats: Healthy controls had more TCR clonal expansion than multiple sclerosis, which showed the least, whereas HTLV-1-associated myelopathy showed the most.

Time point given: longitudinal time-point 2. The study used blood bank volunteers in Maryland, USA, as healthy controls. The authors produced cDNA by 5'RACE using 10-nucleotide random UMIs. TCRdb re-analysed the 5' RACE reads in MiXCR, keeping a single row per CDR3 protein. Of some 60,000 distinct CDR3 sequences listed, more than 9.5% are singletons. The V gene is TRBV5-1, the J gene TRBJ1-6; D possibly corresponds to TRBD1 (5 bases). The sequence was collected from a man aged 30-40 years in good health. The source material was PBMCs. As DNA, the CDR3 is TGCGCCAGCAGCTTTACAGGACCAAATTCACCCCTCCACTTT. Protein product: CASSFTGPNSPLHF.